The 4 T cell receptor beta chains given below trace back to one sample, sequenced in a study of T cell repertoires in cytomegalovirus infection. TCRdb used MiXCR to reprocess the reads, holding one entry per CDR3 protein. The sample shows 100,000 to 150,000 distinct CDR3 sequences, 7% to 9.5% of them seen only once. The sequencing input was PBMCs. These receptors were taken from a human donor in good health (CMV status not recorded). Some clones in this sample may be carry-over from other donors' samples.

As concerns this clonotype: A much larger clone lies one base from this, so it may be a read error. This chain links TRBV20-1 with TRBJ1-6; the D gene is possibly TRBD1 (5 bases). CDR1 and CDR2 from the germline V gene are DFQATT and SNEGSKA (reference sequence). The CDR3 extends over 17 amino acids. The CDR3 region is CSARESGRASYNSRLHF. Written as DNA, the CDR3 is TGCAGTGCTAGAGAATCTGGCAGGGCCTCCTATAATTCACGCCTCCACTTT.

Turning to this clonotype: This may be a read error, as it is one base from a much larger clone. The chain employs TRBV14 and TRBJ2-2, with a possible D match to TRBD1 (6 bases). Germline lookup yields CDR1 SGHDN and CDR2 FVKESK. The CDR3 is 16 amino acids. CDR3 nucleotides: TGTGCCAGCAGCCTTCGTCTATCCGGGGACACCGGGGAGCCGTTTTTT. Protein product: CASSLRLSGDTGEPFF.

This clonotype was observed at least ten times. The J gene is TRBJ1-5, the V gene TRBV20-1; unclear D gene. CDR1 is DFQATT, CDR2 SNEGSKA, per germline (reference sequence). The CDR3 has 14 amino acids. V lost 0 bases to trimming and J lost 6 bases, with 12 bases between them. The CDR3 coding sequence is TGCAGTGCTAGAGAGGACGGCGGGGTTCAGCCCCAGCATTTT. This translates into CSAREDGGVQPQHF.

This clonotype came up a few times. The chain joins TRBV10-3 to TRBJ1-2; a possible D gene is TRBD1 (5 bases). The CDR3 spans 18 residues. The germline V and J ends were trimmed by 3 bases and 4 bases, with 24 bases remaining between them. The germline gives CDR1 ENHRY, CDR2 SYGVKD. The CDR3 protein is CAISDTRDRPRVAYGYTF. CDR3 DNA: TGTGCCATCAGTGATACCCGGGACCGTCCTAGGGTAGCCTATGGCTACACCTTC.